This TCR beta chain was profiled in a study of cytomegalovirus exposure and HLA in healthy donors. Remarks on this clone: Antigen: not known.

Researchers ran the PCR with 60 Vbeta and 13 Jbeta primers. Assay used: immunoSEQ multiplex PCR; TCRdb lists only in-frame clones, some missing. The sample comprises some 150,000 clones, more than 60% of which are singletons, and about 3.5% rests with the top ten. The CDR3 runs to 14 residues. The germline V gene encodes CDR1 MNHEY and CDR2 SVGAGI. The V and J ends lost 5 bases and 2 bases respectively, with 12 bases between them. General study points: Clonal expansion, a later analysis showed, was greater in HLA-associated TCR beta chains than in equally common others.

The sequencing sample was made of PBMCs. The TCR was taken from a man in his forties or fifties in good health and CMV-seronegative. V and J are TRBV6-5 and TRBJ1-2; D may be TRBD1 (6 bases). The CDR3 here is CASSTGNRNYGYTF. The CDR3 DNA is TGTGCCAGCAGTACAGGGAATCGGAACTATGGCTACACCTTC.